Below, 27 T cell receptor beta chains from the same sample are listed, as sequenced in a study of cytomegalovirus exposure and HLA in healthy donors. PCR involved 60 Vbeta and 13 Jbeta primers. Repertoires were generated with immunoSEQ multiplex PCR, while TCRdb's copy carries only in-frame clones and drops some. The sample has 110,000 or so clones; about 64% are singletons. The sample taken for sequencing was PBMCs. These receptors were taken from a man in his late teens or twenties in good health and CMV-seropositive.

The chain couples TRBV2 to TRBJ2-7, with unresolved D. CDR3 length: 9 residues. Germline CDR1 reads SNHLY; CDR2 reads FYNNEI. CDR3 bases: TGTACCTGGGCGCGGGAGCAGTACGTC. Residues: CTWAREQYV.

The chain employs TRBV6-5 and TRBJ1-6, with D perhaps TRBD1 (6 bases). Trimming pared 2 bases from V and 7 bases from J, leaving 9 bases between. Looked up from germline, CDR1 is MNHEY and CDR2 is SVGAGI. The CDR3 is 14 amino acids. For the CDR3, the DNA is TGTGCCAGCAGTTACCAGGGGATGAATTCACCCCTCCACTTT. Protein product: CASSYQGMNSPLHF.

V and J are TRBV4-1 and TRBJ1-3; D not certain. The CDR3 contains 15 residues. CDR1 and CDR2 from the germline V gene are MGHRA and YSYEKL. Trimming took 0 bases from V and 4 from J, leaving 10 bases between them. As DNA, the CDR3 is TGCGCCAGCAGCCAAGATGGCCGTCAAGGAAACACCATATATTTT. Its protein product is CASSQDGRQGNTIYF.

V gene TRBV7-9 combines with J gene TRBJ2-1; 8 bases match TRBD2. The germline gives CDR1 SEHNR, CDR2 FQNEAQ (reference sequence). V dropped 0 bases and J dropped 14; count of bases not matched to a gene: 9. This CDR3 is 14 amino acids long. CDR3 coding DNA: TGTGCCAGCAGCTTAGCGGCGGGGGGACCTAGGAAGTTCTTC. Its translation is CASSLAAGGPRKFF.

This clone has a handful of counts. This sequence joins TRBV19 and TRBJ1-1; D perhaps matches TRBD1 (5 bases). Germline V gene lookup returns CDR1 LNHDA and CDR2 SQIVND (reference sequence). V lost 6 bases to trimming and J lost 0 bases, with 11 bases between them. CDR3 size: 14 residues. CDR3 in DNA: TGTGCCAGTAGCTACGACAGCTTGAACACTGAAGCTTTCTTT. It encodes CASSYDSLNTEAFF.

The chain is built from TRBV27 and TRBJ2-1; possible D gene TRBD1, 6 bases. Germline CDR1 is MNHEY and CDR2 is SMNVEV (reference sequence). This CDR3 contains 15 residues. Trimming stripped 5 bases from V and 8 bases from J, with 19 bases between. The CDR3 loop reads CASSPGTTGRDEQFF. CDR3 coding DNA: TGTGCCAGCAGTCCCGGGACAACGGGTCGGGATGAGCAGTTCTTC.

This clone was picked up one time. The CDR3 nucleotides are TGTGCCAGCAGCTCCCTGGGGGGGAGCACAGATACGCAGTATTTT. This encodes CASSSLGGSTDTQYF. V is TRBV6-5 and J is TRBJ2-3; 7 bases map to TRBD2. Per the germline V gene, CDR1 is MNHEY and CDR2 is SVGAGI. Trimming cost V 6 bases and J 0 bases; bases outside gene matches: 6. The CDR3 contains 15 residues.

The rearrangement uses TRBV6-5 and TRBJ2-3, with TRBD1 identical over 9 bases. The germline V gene encodes CDR1 MNHEY and CDR2 SVGAGI. There are 15 residues in the CDR3. V dropped 7 bases and J dropped 0; count of bases not matched to a gene: 5. CDR3 coding DNA: TGTGCCAGCACTGCGGACAGGGGTAGCACAGATACGCAGTATTTT. Translating it yields CASTADRGSTDTQYF.

This sequence joins TRBV9 and TRBJ2-1, with a weak D call TRBD2 (6 bases). The CDR3 has 14 amino acids. Germline CDR1 and CDR2: SGDLS and YYNGEE. Trimming shortened V by 0 bases and J by 7 bases, and 11 bases separated the two germline ends. CDR3 residues: CASSVAGVGNEQFF. The DNA for the CDR3 is TGTGCCAGCAGCGTAGCGGGGGTGGGGAATGAGCAGTTCTTC.

This sequence joins TRBV28 and TRBJ2-7; the D gene is possibly TRBD2 (6 bases). The CDR3 is 14 amino acids. Germline V gene lookup returns CDR1 MDHEN and CDR2 SYDVKM. Trimming took 5 bases from V and 6 from J, leaving 17 bases between them. CDR3 residues: CASSERRAPGEQYF. DNA for the CDR3: TGTGCCAGCAGTGAAAGGAGGGCGCCTGGCGAGCAGTACTTC.

The chain combines TRBV7-9 with TRBJ1-1; 10 nucleotides align to TRBD1. The CDR3 extends over 12 amino acids. Germline CDR1 reads SEHNR; CDR2 reads FQNEAQ (reference sequence). The V gene end was trimmed by 4 bases and the J gene end by 14 bases; junction bases not matched to a gene: 7. The CDR3 sequence is CASSSGQGRGFF. In DNA form, the CDR3 reads TGTGCCAGCAGCTCGGGACAGGGGCGGGGGTTCTTT.

This clone was observed a few times. A read error may account for a junction end that differs from germline. The chain uses TRBV7-9 and TRBJ2-7; no clear D. Germline V gene data show CDR1 as SEHNR and CDR2 as FQNEAQ (reference sequence). The length of the CDR3 is 12 residues. The CDR3 spells CSSSFINYEQYF. The CDR3 nucleotides read TGTTCCAGCAGCTTTATAAACTACGAGCAGTACTTC.

The rearrangement uses TRBV18 and TRBJ1-4, with TRBD1 matching over 8 bases. The CDR3 consists of 17 residues. Trimming cost V 3 bases and J 5 bases; bases outside gene matches: 11. Germline loops: CDR1 KGHSH, CDR2 LQKENI. The CDR3 nucleotides are TGTGCCAGCTCACCCCGCCAAATAACAGGGGGGAATGAAAAACTGTTTTTT. Protein product: CASSPRQITGGNEKLFF.

This chain joins TRBV19 and TRBJ1-1; 7 nucleotides line up with TRBD1. Germline CDR1 is LNHDA and CDR2 is SQIVND (reference sequence). V was clipped by 3 bases and J by 4 bases; unmatched bases: 5. CDR3 length: 14 residues. The CDR3 region is CASSMRGLGTEAFF. CDR3 coding DNA: TGTGCCAGTAGTATGAGGGGGCTGGGCACTGAAGCTTTCTTT.

The chain's CDR3 is CASSLRQGASDTQYF. CDR3 DNA: TGCGCCAGCAGCCTACGACAGGGGGCCTCAGATACGCAGTATTTT. J is TRBJ2-3 and V is TRBV4-1; 10 bases map to TRBD1. The V gene end was trimmed by 4 bases and the J gene end by 4 bases; junction bases not matched to a gene: 5. From germline, CDR1 is MGHRA and CDR2 YSYEKL. The CDR3 has 15 amino acids.

This clone was counted once. The chain links TRBV30 to TRBJ2-4; 13 bases agree with TRBD2. V shed 2 bases and J 0 bases; nucleotides not matched to a gene: 13. The CDR3 runs 20 residues. From germline, CDR1 is GTSNPN and CDR2 SVGIG (reference sequence). This CDR3 reads CAWSYVSGLAGTLAKNIQYF. The CDR3 coding sequence is TGTGCCTGGAGTTACGTCTCGGGACTAGCGGGGACTCTAGCCAAAAACATTCAGTACTTC.

This sequence joins TRBV28 and TRBJ2-7; TRBD2 matches at 9 bases. The J segment lost 2 bases and the V segment lost 6 bases, leaving 5 bases of the junction unmatched. The CDR3 runs 14 residues. Germline assignment: CDR1 MDHEN and CDR2 SYDVKM. In DNA, the CDR3 is TGTGCCAGCAGCTCAGGGACTAGCCCCTACGAGCAGTACTTC. Amino acid sequence: CASSSGTSPYEQYF. The full variable domain, its missing parts supplied by reference TRBV28 and TRBJ2-7, is DVKVTQSSRYLVKRTGEKVFLECVQDMDHENMFWYRQDPGLGLRLIYFSYDVKMKEKGDIPEGYSVSREKKERFSLILESASTNQTSMYLCASSSGTSPYEQYFGPGTRLTVT.

The chain uses TRBV7-2 and TRBJ2-7, with TRBD2 matching over 8 bases. In germline, CDR1 is SGHTA, CDR2 FQGNSA. There are 14 residues in the CDR3. The V segment lost 6 bases and the J segment 6 bases; nucleotides outside the gene matches: 10. The CDR3, as DNA: TGTGCCAGCAGACCCGGGACTAGTGGAGGCGAGCAGTACTTC. Its protein product is CASRPGTSGGEQYF. Full variable domain (rest looked up from reference TRBV7-2 and TRBJ2-7): GAGVSQSPSNKVTEKGKDVELRCDPISGHTALYWYRQSLGQGLEFLIYFQGNSAPDKSGLPSDRFSAERTGGSVSTLTIQRTQQEDSAVYLCASRPGTSGGEQYFGPGTRLTVT.

The CDR3 sequence is CASSLQGMRHGYTF. CDR3 in DNA: TGTGCCAGCAGTTTACAGGGTATGCGGCATGGCTACACCTTC. The V and J genes are TRBV28 and TRBJ1-2, with D possibly TRBD1 on 5 matching bases. Per the germline V gene, CDR1 is MDHEN and CDR2 is SYDVKM. The CDR3 spans 14 residues. Trimming took 2 bases from V and 6 from J, leaving 13 bases between them.

The V call is TRBV27, the J call TRBJ1-6; unclear D gene. The V gene's germline CDR1 is MNHEY and CDR2 SMNVEV (reference sequence). This CDR3 spans 15 amino acids. V gave up 2 bases and J gave up 6 bases, with 11 bases separating them. This CDR3 is CASSLSQRTNSPLHF. The CDR3 DNA reads TGTGCCAGCAGTTTAAGTCAGCGGACTAATTCACCCCTCCACTTT.

This clone was observed a few times. The chain is built from TRBV2 and TRBJ2-2; no clear D. CDR1 SNHLY and CDR2 FYNNEI come from the germline V gene. There are 14 residues in the CDR3. V lost 4 bases and J lost 4, with 10 bases in between. Here the CDR3 reads CASSVVVSTGELFF. In DNA, the CDR3 is TGTGCCAGCAGTGTAGTGGTGAGCACCGGGGAGCTGTTTTTT. Full variable domain (rest looked up from reference TRBV2 and TRBJ2-2): EPEVTQTPSHQVTQMGQEVILRCVPISNHLYFYWYRQILGQKVEFLVSFYNNEISEKSEIFDDQFSVERPDGSNFTLKIRSTKLEDSAMYFCASSVVVSTGELFFGEGSRLTVL.

The CDR3 DNA reads as TGTGCCAGCAGCGAAACCCCGGGACAGGGAAACAATGAGCAGTTCTTC. This codes for CASSETPGQGNNEQFF. V gene TRBV6-1 combines with J gene TRBJ2-1; 9 nucleotides align to TRBD1. This CDR3 is built from 16 residues. V dropped 6 bases and J dropped 5; count of bases not matched to a gene: 11. Germline V gene lookup returns CDR1 MNHNS and CDR2 SASEGT.

The CDR3 nucleotides are TGTGCCAGCAGCCTGAGAAGCGGGGGATACGAGCAGTACGTC. Translation gives CASSLRSGGYEQYV. This chain links TRBV28 with TRBJ2-7; 8 bases fit TRBD2. J gave up 4 bases and V 6 bases, and 8 bases lay outside the gene matches. This CDR3 comprises 14 residues. Germline values: CDR1 MDHEN, CDR2 SYDVKM.

This chain joins TRBV28 and TRBJ2-1; 9 bases are a match to TRBD2. Per the germline V gene, CDR1 is MDHEN and CDR2 is SYDVKM. The CDR3 consists of 15 residues. V gave up 8 bases and J gave up 7 bases; unmatched junction bases: 12. The CDR3 nucleotides read TGTGCCAGCCGATTAGGGCGGGGGGGCCCTAATGAGCAGTTCTTC. Its translation is CASRLGRGGPNEQFF.

This chain connects TRBV5-1 to TRBJ2-7; 7 bases are shared with TRBD1. Germline CDR1 is SGHRS and CDR2 is YFSETQ. The CDR3 totals 15 residues. Germline trimming cut 5 bases from V and 2 bases from J; bases unmatched to any gene: 10. CDR3 loop: CASRRQGESTYEQYF. The CDR3 DNA follows: TGCGCCAGCAGAAGACAGGGAGAATCTACCTACGAGCAGTACTTC.

The gene calls are TRBV6-5 and TRBJ1-1, with 10 bases identical to TRBD1. After removal of 7 bases from V and 10 bases from J, the junction contained 12 bases not matched to a gene. This CDR3 region has 14 residues. Germline V gene lookup returns CDR1 MNHEY and CDR2 SVGAGI. CDR3 DNA sequence: TGTGCCAGCACCTCCGTGGGGACAGGGGAGGGAGCTTTCTTT. Amino acids: CASTSVGTGEGAFF.

V usage is TRBV30 and J usage is TRBJ2-7; 8 bases fit TRBD1. The CDR3 extends over 12 amino acids. V was clipped by 6 bases and J by 5 bases; unmatched bases: 6. The germline gives CDR1 GTSNPN, CDR2 SVGIG (reference sequence). The CDR3 spells CACHRGSHEQYF. In DNA form, the CDR3 reads TGTGCCTGCCACAGGGGGTCTCACGAGCAGTACTTC.